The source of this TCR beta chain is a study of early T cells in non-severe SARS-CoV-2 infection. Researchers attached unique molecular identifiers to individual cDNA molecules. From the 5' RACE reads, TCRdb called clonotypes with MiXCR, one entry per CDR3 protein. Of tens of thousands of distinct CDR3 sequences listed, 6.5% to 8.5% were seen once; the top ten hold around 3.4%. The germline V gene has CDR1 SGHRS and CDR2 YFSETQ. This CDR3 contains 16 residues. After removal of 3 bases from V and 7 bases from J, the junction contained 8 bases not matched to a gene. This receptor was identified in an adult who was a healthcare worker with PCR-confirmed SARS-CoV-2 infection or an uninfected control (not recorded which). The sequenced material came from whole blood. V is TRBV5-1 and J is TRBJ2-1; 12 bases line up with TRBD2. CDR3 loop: CASSYKTSGSRNEQFF. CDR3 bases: TGCGCCAGCAGCTACAAGACTAGCGGGAGTAGGAATGAGCAGTTCTTC.